The next 17 T cell receptor beta chains were all read from a single sample in a study of blood T cell repertoires in COVID-19. Clones were sequenced by immunoSEQ multiplex PCR, and TCRdb holds only the in-frame ones, with some missing. The data show approximately 72,000 clones, with 75% to 85% seen just once and approximately 25% held by the top ten. Sequencing was performed on peripheral blood. The receptor source for this set is a man between 50 and 59 years old with acute or convalescent COVID-19.

The rearrangement joins TRBV13 to TRBJ2-7, with D maybe TRBD2 (6 bases). The CDR3 extends over 16 amino acids. Germline V gene data show CDR1 as PRHDT and CDR2 as FYEKMQ (reference sequence). The ends were cut back, 0 bases at V and 2 bases at J, with 14 bases in the middle. CDR3 loop: CASSLGGPRRAYEQYV. The CDR3 DNA follows: TGTGCCAGCAGCTTAGGCGGACCCCGGAGGGCCTACGAGCAGTACGTC.

CDR3 nucleotides: TGTGCCAGCAGCTTTGGGCATGAGCAGTTCTTC. It encodes CASSFGHEQFF. The chain carries TRBV5-6 and TRBJ2-1, with no clear D. There are 11 residues in the CDR3. Per germline, CDR1 SGHDT and CDR2 YYEEEE. V gave up 2 bases and J gave up 8 bases, with 5 bases separating them.

The V call is TRBV24-1, the J call TRBJ2-1; TRBD1 matches at 10 bases. The germline V gene encodes CDR1 KGHDR and CDR2 SFDVKD. The V and J ends lost 9 bases and 4 bases, in that order; junction bases with no gene match: 8. This CDR3 contains 15 residues. CDR3 residues: CATSLPGQGYNEQFF. The CDR3 nucleotides read TGTGCCACCTCCCTCCCGGGACAGGGGTACAATGAGCAGTTCTTC.

The rearrangement uses TRBV19 and TRBJ1-3; D might be TRBD1 (5 bases). CDR3 length: 18 amino acids. From germline, CDR1 is LNHDA and CDR2 SQIVND (reference sequence). Between the trimmed V and J ends, which lost 7 bases and 0 bases, there was a span of 22 bases. The CDR3 DNA reads TGTGCCAGTATATCGAAGGGGCGCCAGGGTCACTCTGGAAACACCATATATTTT. The encoded protein is CASISKGRQGHSGNTIYF.

DNA for the CDR3: TGTGCCATCACCGGGCCTAGCGCCACAGATACGCAGTATTTT. This codes for CAITGPSATDTQYF. This chain joins TRBV10-3 and TRBJ2-3, with D tentatively TRBD2 (6 bases). The V end was cut by 7 bases, the J end by 2 bases, with 13 bases between. The CDR3 totals 14 residues. Germline lookup yields CDR1 ENHRY and CDR2 SYGVKD.

This clone was seen a single time. CDR3 DNA: TGTGCCACCAGTGATTTGCAGGGGATAGAGACCCAGTACTTC. This encodes CATSDLQGIETQYF. The rearrangement uses TRBV24-1 and TRBJ2-5; D might be TRBD1 (6 bases). CDR3 size: 14 residues. In germline, CDR1 is KGHDR, CDR2 SFDVKD. The ends were cut back, 0 bases at V and 4 bases at J, with 8 bases in the middle.

The chain employs TRBV2 and TRBJ2-1; maybe TRBD2 (6 bases). Trimming took off 3 bases at V and 8 bases at J, with 14 bases between the two ends. This CDR3 has 14 residues. In germline, CDR1 is SNHLY, CDR2 FYNNEI. The CDR3 sequence is CASSDAGGKDEQFF. CDR3 in DNA: TGTGCCAGCAGTGACGCGGGCGGGAAGGATGAGCAGTTCTTC.

The CDR3 loop reads CASSKGTGLYNEQFF. For the CDR3, the DNA is TGTGCCAGTAGTAAGGGTACAGGGCTATACAATGAGCAGTTCTTC. The chain recombines TRBV19 with TRBJ2-1; TRBD1 is a possible D gene (6 bases). Trimming cost V 4 bases and J 4 bases, with 14 bases left between them. The CDR3 totals 15 residues. Per the germline V gene, CDR1 is LNHDA and CDR2 is SQIVND (reference sequence).

This clone was counted only a few times. The J gene is TRBJ1-5, the V gene TRBV10-2; D remains unclear. V was clipped by 3 bases and J by 0 bases, with 9 bases between them. Germline values: CDR1 WSHSY, CDR2 SAAADI. The CDR3 covers 15 residues. CDR3 DNA: TGCGCCAGCAGTGATTGGCTCTCTAGCAATCAGCCCCAGCATTTT. It encodes CASSDWLSSNQPQHF.

The chain joins TRBV27 to TRBJ2-7, with 9 bases that match TRBD2. The CDR3 is 15 amino acids. The V gene's germline CDR1 is MNHEY and CDR2 SMNVEV (reference sequence). After removal of 7 bases from V and 5 bases from J, the junction contained 12 bases not matched to a gene. The chain's CDR3 is CASKIKLAGSHEQYF. The CDR3 DNA follows: TGTGCCAGCAAAATAAAACTAGCGGGTTCCCACGAGCAGTACTTC.

The chain is built from TRBV5-6 and TRBJ1-6, with 12 bases aligning to TRBD1. The CDR3 consists of 16 residues. V lost 3 bases, J lost 6 bases, and 4 bases stayed unmatched. In germline, CDR1 is SGHDT, CDR2 YYEEEE. The CDR3 coding sequence is TGTGCCAGCAGCTCCGGGACAGGGGGCCGTAATTCACCCCTCCACTTT. As protein: CASSSGTGGRNSPLHF. Full variable domain (rest looked up from reference TRBV5-6 and TRBJ1-6): DAGVTQSPTHLIKTRGQQVTLRCSPKSGHDTVSWYQQALGQGPQFIFQYYEEEERQRGNFPDRFSGHQFPNYSSELNVNALLLGDSALYLCASSSGTGGRNSPLHFGNGTRLTVT.

This clone showed up just a few times. V and J are TRBV5-1 and TRBJ1-1; 7 bases are shared with TRBD1. With 4 bases clipped from V and 3 bases from J, the junction kept 6 bases outside the gene matches. The CDR3 runs 14 residues. Germline-derived CDR1 and CDR2 are SGHRS and YFSETQ. The CDR3 nucleotides are TGCGCCAGCAGCAACCCCCAGGGGGACACTGAAGCTTTCTTT. It codes for CASSNPQGDTEAFF.

The rearrangement links TRBV6-5 to TRBJ2-1, with TRBD1 matching over 10 bases. CDR1 and CDR2 (germline): MNHEY, SVGAGI. The junction had 7 bases not matched to a gene; V was cut back by 10 bases and J by 7 bases. The CDR3 is 13 residues long. CDR3 in DNA: TGTGCCACCGAGAGGACAGGGGGGAATGAGCAGTTCTTC. Protein product: CATERTGGNEQFF.

The chain couples TRBV20-1 to TRBJ1-2; tentative D call: TRBD1 (6 bases). CDR1 and CDR2 from the germline V gene are DFQATT and SNEGSKA (reference sequence). The CDR3 sequence is 14 residues long. Trimming removed 3 bases at V and 7 bases at J, with 18 bases between. CDR3 DNA: TGCAGTGCTAGTACCCTCAAGGGGGGGCTTGGCTACACCTTC. Translated: CSASTLKGGLGYTF.

This chain uses TRBV7-6 with TRBJ1-3; 8 nucleotides agree with TRBD1. This CDR3 contains 16 residues. The V gene's germline CDR1 is SGHVS and CDR2 FNYEAQ. V dropped 5 bases and J dropped 2; count of bases not matched to a gene: 8. CDR3 in DNA: TGTGCCAGCAGCACCGGACAGGGACTTCCTGGAAACACCATATATTTT. This encodes CASSTGQGLPGNTIYF.

The V and J genes are TRBV11-2 and TRBJ2-3, with 7 nucleotides matching TRBD2. Losses at the gene ends were 5 bases for V and 6 bases for J; bases not matched to a gene: 8. The CDR3 is made up of 14 amino acids. Germline CDR1 is SGHAT and CDR2 is FQNNGV. CDR3 DNA sequence: TGTGCCAGCAGCGCCCTTCAGCGGGGCGATACGCAGTATTTT. This encodes CASSALQRGDTQYF.

The chain joins TRBV3-1 (or the pseudogene TRBV3-2) to TRBJ2-1; 12 bases line up with TRBD2. Per the germline V gene, CDR1 is LGHDT and CDR2 is YNNKEL (reference sequence). Germline trimming cut 4 bases from V and 5 bases from J; bases unmatched to any gene: 3. This CDR3 has 15 amino acids. As DNA, the CDR3 is TGTGCCAGCAGCCTCTCTAGCGGGGGGGACAATGAGCAGTTCTTC. It specifies CASSLSSGGDNEQFF.